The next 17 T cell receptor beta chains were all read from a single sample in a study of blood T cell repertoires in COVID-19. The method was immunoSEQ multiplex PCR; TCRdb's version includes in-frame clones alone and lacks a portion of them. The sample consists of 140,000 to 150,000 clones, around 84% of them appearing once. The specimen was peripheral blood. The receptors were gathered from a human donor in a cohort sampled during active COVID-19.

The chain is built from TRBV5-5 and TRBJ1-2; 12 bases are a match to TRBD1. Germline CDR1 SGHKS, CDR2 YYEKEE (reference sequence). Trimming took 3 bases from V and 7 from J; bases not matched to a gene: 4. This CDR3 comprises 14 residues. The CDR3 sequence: CASSSGQGAAGYTF. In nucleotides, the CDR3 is TGTGCCAGCAGCTCGGGACAGGGGGCGGCTGGCTACACCTTC.

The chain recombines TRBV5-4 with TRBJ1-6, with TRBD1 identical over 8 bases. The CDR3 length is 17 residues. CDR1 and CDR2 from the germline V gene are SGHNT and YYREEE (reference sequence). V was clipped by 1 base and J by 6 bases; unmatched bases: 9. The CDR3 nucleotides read TGTGCCAGCAGCTTGAATCCGCAGGGGGCAGTTAATTCACCCCTCCACTTT. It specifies CASSLNPQGAVNSPLHF.

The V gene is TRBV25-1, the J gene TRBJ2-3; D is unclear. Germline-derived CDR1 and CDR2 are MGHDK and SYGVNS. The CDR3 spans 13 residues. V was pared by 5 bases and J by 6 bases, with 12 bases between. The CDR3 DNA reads TGTGCCAGCAGTTTCCGAGGAGTGGATACGCAGTATTTT. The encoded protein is CASSFRGVDTQYF.

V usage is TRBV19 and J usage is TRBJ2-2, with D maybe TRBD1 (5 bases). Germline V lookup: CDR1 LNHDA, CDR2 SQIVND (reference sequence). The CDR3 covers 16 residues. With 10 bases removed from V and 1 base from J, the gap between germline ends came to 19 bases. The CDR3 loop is CATHAGKMRNTGELFF. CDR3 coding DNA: TGTGCCACCCACGCAGGGAAGATGAGGAACACCGGGGAGCTGTTTTTT. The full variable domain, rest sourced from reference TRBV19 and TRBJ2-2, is DGGITQSPKYLFRKEGQNVTLSCEQNLNHDAMYWYRQDPGQGLRLIYYSQIVNDFQKGDIAEGYSVSREKKESFPLTVTSAQKNPTAFYLCATHAGKMRNTGELFFGEGSRLTVL.

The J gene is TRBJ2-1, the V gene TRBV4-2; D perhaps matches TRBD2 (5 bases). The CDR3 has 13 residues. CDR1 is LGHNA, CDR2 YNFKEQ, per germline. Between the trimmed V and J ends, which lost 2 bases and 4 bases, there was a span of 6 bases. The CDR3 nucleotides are TGTGCCAGCAGCCAACGGGATTACAATGAGCAGTTCTTC. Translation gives CASSQRDYNEQFF.

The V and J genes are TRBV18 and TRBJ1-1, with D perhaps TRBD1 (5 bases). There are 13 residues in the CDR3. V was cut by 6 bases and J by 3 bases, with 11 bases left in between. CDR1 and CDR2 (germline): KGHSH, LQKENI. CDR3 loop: CASSGRDDTEAFF. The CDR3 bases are TGTGCCAGCTCCGGCAGGGATGACACTGAAGCTTTCTTT.

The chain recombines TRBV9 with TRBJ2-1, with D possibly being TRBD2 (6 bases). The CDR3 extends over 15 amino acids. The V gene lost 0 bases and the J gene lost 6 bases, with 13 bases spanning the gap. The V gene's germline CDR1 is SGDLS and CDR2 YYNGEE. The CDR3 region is CASSVGAGIPNEQFF. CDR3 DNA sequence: TGTGCCAGCAGCGTAGGAGCGGGCATTCCCAATGAGCAGTTCTTC.

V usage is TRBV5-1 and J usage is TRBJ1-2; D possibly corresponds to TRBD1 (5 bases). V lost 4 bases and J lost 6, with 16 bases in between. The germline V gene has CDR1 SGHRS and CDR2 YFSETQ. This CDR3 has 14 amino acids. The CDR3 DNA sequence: TGCGCCAGCAGCGGAGCTCAGGGTGTCGATGGCTACACCTTC. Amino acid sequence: CASSGAQGVDGYTF. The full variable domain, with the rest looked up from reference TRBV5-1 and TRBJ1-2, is KAGVTQTPRYLIKTRGQQVTLSCSPISGHRSVSWYQQTPGQGLQFLFEYFSETQRNKGNFPGRFSGRQFSNSRSEMNVSTLELGDSALYLCASSGAQGVDGYTFGSGTRLTVV.

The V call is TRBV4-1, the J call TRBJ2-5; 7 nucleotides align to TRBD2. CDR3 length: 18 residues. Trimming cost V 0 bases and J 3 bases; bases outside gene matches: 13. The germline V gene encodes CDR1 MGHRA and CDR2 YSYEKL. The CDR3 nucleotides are TGCGCCAGCAGCCAAGATCGAGTGGCTAGCGGAAACGAAGAGACCCAGTACTTC. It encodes CASSQDRVASGNEETQYF.

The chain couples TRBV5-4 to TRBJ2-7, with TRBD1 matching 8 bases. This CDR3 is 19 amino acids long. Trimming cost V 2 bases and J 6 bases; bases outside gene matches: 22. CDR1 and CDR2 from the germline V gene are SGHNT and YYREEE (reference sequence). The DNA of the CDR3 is TGTGCCAGCAGCTTTACCGGGACAGGTAGGGTCTGGACAAACCCCGAGCAGTACTTC. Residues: CASSFTGTGRVWTNPEQYF. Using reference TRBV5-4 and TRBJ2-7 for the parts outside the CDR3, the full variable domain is ETGVTQSPTHLIKTRGQQVTLRCSSQSGHNTVSWYQQALGQGPQFIFQYYREEENGRGNFPPRFSGLQFPNYSSELNVNALELDDSALYLCASSFTGTGRVWTNPEQYFGPGTRLTVT.

The CDR3: CASSSEARAGRGSNQPQHF. The CDR3 DNA reads as TGTGCCAGCAGCTCAGAGGCCCGTGCAGGGCGGGGGAGCAATCAGCCCCAGCATTTT. This chain uses TRBV7-8 with TRBJ1-5; tentatively, D is TRBD1 (5 bases). CDR1 and CDR2 from the germline V gene are SGHVS and FQNEAQ. The CDR3 is 19 amino acids. V dropped 4 bases and J dropped 1 base, with 23 bases sitting between them.

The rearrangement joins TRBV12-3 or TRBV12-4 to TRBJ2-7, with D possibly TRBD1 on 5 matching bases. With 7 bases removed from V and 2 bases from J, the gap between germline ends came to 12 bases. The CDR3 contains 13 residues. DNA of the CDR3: TGTGCCAGCACTTCGCAGGGCCCCTACGAGCAGTACTTC. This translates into CASTSQGPYEQYF.

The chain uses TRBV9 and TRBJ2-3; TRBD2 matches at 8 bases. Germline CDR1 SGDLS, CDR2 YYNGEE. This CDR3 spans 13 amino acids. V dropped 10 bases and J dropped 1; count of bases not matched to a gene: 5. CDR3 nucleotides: TGTGCCTCTGCAGCGGGAGGCACAGATACGCAGTATTTT. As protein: CASAAGGTDTQYF.

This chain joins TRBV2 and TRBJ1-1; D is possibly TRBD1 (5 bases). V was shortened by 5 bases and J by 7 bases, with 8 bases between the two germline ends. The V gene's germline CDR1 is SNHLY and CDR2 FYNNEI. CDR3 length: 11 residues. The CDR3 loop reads CASSPGDEAFF. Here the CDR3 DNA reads TGTGCCAGCAGTCCGGGGGATGAAGCTTTCTTT.

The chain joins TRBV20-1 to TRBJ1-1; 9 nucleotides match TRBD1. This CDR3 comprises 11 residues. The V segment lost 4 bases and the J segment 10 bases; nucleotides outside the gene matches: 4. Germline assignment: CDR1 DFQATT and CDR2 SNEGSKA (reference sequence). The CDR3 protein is CSATKDRGAFF. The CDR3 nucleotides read TGCAGTGCTACCAAGGACAGGGGAGCTTTCTTT.

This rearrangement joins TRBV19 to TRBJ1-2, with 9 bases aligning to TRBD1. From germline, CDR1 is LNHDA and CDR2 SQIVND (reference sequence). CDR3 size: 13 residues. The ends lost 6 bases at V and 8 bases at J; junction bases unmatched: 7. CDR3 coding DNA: TGTGCCAGTAGAGGACAGGGGACAAGAGGCTACACCTTC. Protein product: CASRGQGTRGYTF.

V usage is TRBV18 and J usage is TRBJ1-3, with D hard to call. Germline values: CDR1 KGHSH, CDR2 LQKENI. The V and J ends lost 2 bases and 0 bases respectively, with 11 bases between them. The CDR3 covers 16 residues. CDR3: CASSPRQPGSGNTIYF. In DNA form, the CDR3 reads TGTGCCAGCTCACCAAGGCAGCCAGGCTCTGGAAACACCATATATTTT.